This T cell receptor beta chain was recovered during a study of blood T cell repertoires in COVID-19. The overall study: From the United States, Italy and Spain came samples of acute and convalescent COVID-19. T cells, B-cell-depleted T cells, or PBMCs supplied cDNA or gDNA.

Deletions cut 0 bases from V and 5 bases from J, with 12 bases between. This CDR3 region has 15 residues. The V gene's germline CDR1 is SGHRS and CDR2 YFSETQ. In the source study's methods: Using reference gene primer amplification, nucleated cell counts were estimated. This table comes from immunoSEQ multiplex PCR, and its TCRdb copy is limited to in-frame clones, with some not included. The V and J calls and clone size come from that table; D and trimming were worked out from the DNA. The sample contains about 98,000 clones, 82% of which appear only once. The TCR sequence derives from a man aged 65 to 85 with active or convalescent COVID-19. The sample was peripheral blood. This chain uses TRBV5-1 with TRBJ2-4; a weak D match, TRBD1 (5 bases). CDR3 sequence reads: CASSLEGRDENIQYF. In DNA form, the CDR3 reads TGCGCCAGCAGCTTGGAAGGCAGGGATGAAAACATTCAGTACTTC.